This TCR beta chain was recovered during a study of blood T cell repertoires in COVID-19. Across the study: COVID-19 samples, acute and convalescent, were from the United States, Italy and Spain. PBMCs, B-cell-depleted T cells, or T cells were the source of the cDNA or gDNA that made up the material.

Germline CDR1 SNHLY, CDR2 FYNNEI. Trimming cost V 4 bases and J 0 bases, with 10 bases left between them. There are 15 residues in the CDR3. In the original analysis: Reference gene primer amplification yielded estimated nucleated cell counts. The assay was immunoSEQ multiplex PCR, and TCRdb's table has in-frame clones only and misses some. V and J calls and clone size follow that table, whereas D and trimming were derived from the DNA. Of roughly 230,000 clones listed, 75% to 85% are singletons. Sample: peripheral blood. This clonotype originated in a man between 45 and 60 years old with COVID-19, enrolled during active disease. The V gene is TRBV2, the J gene TRBJ2-1; D is possibly TRBD2 (5 bases). Written as DNA, the CDR3 is TGTGCCAGCAGTGCTAGCTCCAGCTCCTACAATGAGCAGTTCTTC. The encoded protein is CASSASSSSYNEQFF.